Listed here are 5 T cell receptor beta chains from one sample, sequenced in a study of identical twins. TCRdb reanalysed the 5' RACE reads using MiXCR and keeps one entry per CDR3 protein. The table lists 450,000 or so distinct CDR3 sequences, more than 20% of them singletons. The data were also submitted as part of a second study, on T cells expressing NK-cell markers.

The sample was CD4+ T cells sorted from blood. Source of these receptors: a young woman in good health.

The J gene is TRBJ1-1, the V gene TRBV12-3 or TRBV12-4; 8 bases align to TRBD1. V trimming: 6 bases; J trimming: 3 bases; junction bases outside the gene matches: 15. CDR3 length: 17 residues. In DNA form, the CDR3 reads TGTGCCAGCAGAAGAAGACAGGGGCGGGACCAGGACACTGAAGCTTTCTTT. Its protein product is CASRRRQGRDQDTEAFF.

This clonotype was found a few times. The chain is built from TRBV20-1 and TRBJ2-2, with 11 bases lining up with TRBD2. The ends lost 3 bases at V and 1 base at J; junction bases unmatched: 1. Germline V CDR1 and CDR2: DFQATT, SNEGSKA (reference sequence). CDR3 length equals 15 residues. CDR3 sequence reads: CSASGLAGNTGELFF. The CDR3 nucleotides read TGCAGTGCTAGCGGACTAGCGGGGAACACCGGGGAGCTGTTTTTT.

This rearrangement joins TRBV6-1 to TRBJ1-5, with D hard to call. V was clipped by 4 bases and J by 1 base, with 5 bases between them. The CDR3 contains 13 residues. Germline V gene sequence: CDR1 MNHNS, CDR2 SASEGT. The CDR3 spells CASSGVSNQPQHF. As DNA, the CDR3 is TGTGCCAGCAGTGGAGTGAGCAATCAGCCCCAGCATTTT.

This clonotype was seen more than once but under ten times. The chain recombines TRBV11-2 with TRBJ2-3, with D unresolved. This CDR3 spans 13 amino acids. Trimming stripped 8 bases from V and 2 bases from J, with 11 bases between. Per germline, CDR1 SGHAT and CDR2 FQNNGV. The CDR3 loop is CASAPPATDTQYF. In DNA, the CDR3 is TGTGCCAGCGCGCCCCCCGCCACAGATACGCAGTATTTT.

There are a few counts of this clonotype. The chain carries TRBV9 and TRBJ1-1, with D maybe TRBD1 (5 bases). The CDR3 is made up of 14 amino acids. V lost 4 bases to trimming and J lost 10 bases, with 20 bases between them. From germline, CDR1 is SGDLS and CDR2 YYNGEE. The CDR3 coding sequence is TGTGCCAGCAGCTCCCCCCCCCGTGGGGGTATAGCTTTCTTT. It translates to CASSSPPRGGIAFF.